This T cell receptor beta chain was sequenced in a study of blood T cell repertoires in COVID-19. Turning to the study itself: Samples taken during acute and convalescent COVID-19 were collected in the United States, Italy and Spain. From T cells, B-cell-depleted T cells, or PBMCs came the material, which was cDNA or gDNA.

In the original analysis: Estimation of nucleated cell counts was performed using reference gene primer amplification. Assay used: immunoSEQ multiplex PCR; TCRdb lists only in-frame clones, some missing. V and J calls and clone size are as listed in that table; D and trimming were resolved from the DNA. Among roughly 80,000 clones listed, 80% were seen once. Trimming took 3 bases from V and 4 from J; bases not matched to a gene: 6. CDR3 length: 14 amino acids. Looked up from germline, CDR1 is SGHDT and CDR2 is YYEEEE. Sample: peripheral blood. This chain joins TRBV5-6 and TRBJ2-7; 8 positions agree with TRBD1. The origin of this receptor is a man in his sixties with active or convalescent COVID-19. The CDR3 loop is CASSSPGGEYEQYF. The CDR3 DNA is TGTGCCAGCAGCTCTCCAGGGGGCGAGTACGAGCAGTACTTC.